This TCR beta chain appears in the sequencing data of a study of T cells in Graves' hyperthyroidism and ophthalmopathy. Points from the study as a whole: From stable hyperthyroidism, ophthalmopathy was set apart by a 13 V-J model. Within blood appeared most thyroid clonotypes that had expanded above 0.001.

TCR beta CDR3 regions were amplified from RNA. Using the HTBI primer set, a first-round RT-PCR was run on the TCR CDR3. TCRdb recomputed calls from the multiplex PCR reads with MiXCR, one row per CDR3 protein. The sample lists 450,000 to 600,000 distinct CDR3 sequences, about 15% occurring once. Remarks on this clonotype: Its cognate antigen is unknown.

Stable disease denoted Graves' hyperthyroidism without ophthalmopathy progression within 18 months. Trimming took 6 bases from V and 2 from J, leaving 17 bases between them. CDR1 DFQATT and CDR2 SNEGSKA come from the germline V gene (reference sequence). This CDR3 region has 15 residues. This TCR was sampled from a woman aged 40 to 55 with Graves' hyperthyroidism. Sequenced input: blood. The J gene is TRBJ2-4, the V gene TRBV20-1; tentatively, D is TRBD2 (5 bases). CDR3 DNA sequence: TGCAGTGCGGGCGACCACCGGGGATCCAAAAACATTCAGTACTTC. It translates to CSAGDHRGSKNIQYF.